The TCR beta chain described here comes from a study of blood T cell repertoires in COVID-19. About the research overall: Samples of COVID-19 (acute and convalescent) were obtained from the United States, Italy and Spain. PBMCs, B-cell-depleted T cells, or T cells were the source of the cDNA or gDNA that made up the material.

Per the study methods: Amplified reference gene primers provided the basis for estimating nucleated cell counts. Using immunoSEQ multiplex PCR, the repertoire was profiled, and TCRdb retains in-frame clones only, with some absent. That table supplies the V and J calls and clone size; D and trimming were determined from the DNA. The table records 230,000 or so clones, roughly 88% of them present only once. Participant reports of clinical history set cohort assignment. Germline V gene data show CDR1 as MGHDK and CDR2 as SYGVNS. The CDR3 spans 15 residues. Between the trimmed V and J ends, which lost 5 bases and 5 bases, there was a span of 18 bases.

This sequence originates from a woman in her thirties or forties with acute COVID-19. The rearrangement joins TRBV25-1 to TRBJ2-5; no definite D call. The specimen was PBMCs or T cells enriched from blood (not recorded which). For the CDR3, the DNA is TGTGCCAGCAGTCGGGTTATACCGTCTCCGGAGACCCAGTACTTC. Translating it yields CASSRVIPSPETQYF.